This record concerns one T cell receptor beta chain sequence. The antigen is undetermined. The sample comes from a study of CD4+ T cells in melanoma. Germline V gene lookup returns CDR1 SQVTM and CDR2 ANQGSEA. The CDR3 extends over 13 amino acids. J lost 10 bases, V lost 6 bases, and 11 bases had no gene match. Findings of the study overall: A reported correlation linked neoantigen-specific CD4+ T cells to CD8+, macrophage and B cell function. In melanoma, neoantigen-specific CD4+ T cells reportedly differed in differentiation state.

Sequenced by immunoSEQ multiplex PCR; TCRdb stores in-frame clones only, minus some. The table shows about 110,000 clones, with around 92% occurring only once. The sample comprised peripheral blood. The clonotype was recovered from a human donor with melanoma. The chain employs TRBV29-1 and TRBJ2-1; 8 positions agree with TRBD2. The chain's CDR3 is CSVLAGGAGEQFF. CDR3 in DNA: TGCAGCGTCCTAGCCGGGGGGGCGGGGGAGCAGTTCTTC.